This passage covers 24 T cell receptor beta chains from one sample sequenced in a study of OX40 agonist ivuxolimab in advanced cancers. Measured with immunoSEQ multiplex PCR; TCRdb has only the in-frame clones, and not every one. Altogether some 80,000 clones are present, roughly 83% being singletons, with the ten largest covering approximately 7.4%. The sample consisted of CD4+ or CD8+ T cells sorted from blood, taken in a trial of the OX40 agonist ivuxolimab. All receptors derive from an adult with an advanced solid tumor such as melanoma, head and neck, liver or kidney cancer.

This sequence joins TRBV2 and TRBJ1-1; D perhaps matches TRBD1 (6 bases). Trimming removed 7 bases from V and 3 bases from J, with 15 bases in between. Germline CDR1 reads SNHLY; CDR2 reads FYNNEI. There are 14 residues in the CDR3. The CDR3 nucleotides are TGTGCCAGCACCTATACAGGGAGGTACACTGAAGCTTTCTTT. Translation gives CASTYTGRYTEAFF.

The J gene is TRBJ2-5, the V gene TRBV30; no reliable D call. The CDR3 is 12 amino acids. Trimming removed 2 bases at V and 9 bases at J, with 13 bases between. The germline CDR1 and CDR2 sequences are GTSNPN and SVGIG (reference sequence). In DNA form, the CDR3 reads TGTGCCTGGAGTACGCTCGAAGCCCCCCAGTACTTC. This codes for CAWSTLEAPQYF. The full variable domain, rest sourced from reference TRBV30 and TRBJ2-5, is SQTIHQWPATLVQPVGSPLSLECTVEGTSNPNLYWYRQAAGRGLQLLFYSVGIGQISSEVPQNLSASRPQDRQFILSSKKLLLSDSGFYLCAWSTLEAPQYFGPGTRLLVL.

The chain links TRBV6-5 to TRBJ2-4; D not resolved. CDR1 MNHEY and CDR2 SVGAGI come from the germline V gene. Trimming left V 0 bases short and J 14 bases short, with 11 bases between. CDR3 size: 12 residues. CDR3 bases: TGTGCCAGCAGTTACTCCTGGCAGCTGGAGTACTTC. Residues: CASSYSWQLEYF.

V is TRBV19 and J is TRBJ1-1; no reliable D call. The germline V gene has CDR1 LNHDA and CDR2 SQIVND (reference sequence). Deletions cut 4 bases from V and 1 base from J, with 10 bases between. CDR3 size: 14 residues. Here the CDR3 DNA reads TGTGCCAGTAGTACGACGAAGGGGAACACTGAAGCTTTCTTT. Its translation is CASSTTKGNTEAFF.

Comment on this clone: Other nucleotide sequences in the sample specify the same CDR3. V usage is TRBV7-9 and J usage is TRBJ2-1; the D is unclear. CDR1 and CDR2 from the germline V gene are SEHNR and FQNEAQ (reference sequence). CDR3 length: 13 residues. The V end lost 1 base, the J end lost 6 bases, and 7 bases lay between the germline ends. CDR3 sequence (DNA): TGTGCCAGCAGCTTAGTGACTCTCAATGAGCAGTTCTTC. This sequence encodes CASSLVTLNEQFF.

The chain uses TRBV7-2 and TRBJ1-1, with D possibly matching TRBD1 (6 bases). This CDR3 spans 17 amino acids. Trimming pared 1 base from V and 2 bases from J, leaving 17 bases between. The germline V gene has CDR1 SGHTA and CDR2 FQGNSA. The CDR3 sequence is CASSLDRLGRGNTEAFF. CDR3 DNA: TGTGCCAGCAGCTTAGATAGGTTGGGCAGGGGAAACACTGAAGCTTTCTTT.

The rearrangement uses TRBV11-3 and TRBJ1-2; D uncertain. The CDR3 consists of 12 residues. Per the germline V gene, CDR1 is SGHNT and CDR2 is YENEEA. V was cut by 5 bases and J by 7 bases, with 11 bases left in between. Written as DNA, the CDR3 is TGTGCCAGCAGCCCATCCTCAGGTGGCTACACCTTC. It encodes CASSPSSGGYTF.

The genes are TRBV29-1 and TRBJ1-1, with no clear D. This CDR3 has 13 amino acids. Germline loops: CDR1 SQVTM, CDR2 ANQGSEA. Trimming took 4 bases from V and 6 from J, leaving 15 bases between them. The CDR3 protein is CSVGVSSQAEAFF. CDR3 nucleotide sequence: TGCAGCGTTGGGGTCTCTTCCCAGGCTGAAGCTTTCTTT.

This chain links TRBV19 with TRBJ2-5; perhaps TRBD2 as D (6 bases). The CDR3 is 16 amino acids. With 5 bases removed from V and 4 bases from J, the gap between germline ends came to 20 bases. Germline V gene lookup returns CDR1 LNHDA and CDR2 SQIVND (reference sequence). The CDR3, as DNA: TGTGCCAGTAGTCTACAGACTAGGGGCGGGCGAGAGACCCAGTACTTC. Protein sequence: CASSLQTRGGRETQYF.

DNA of the CDR3: TGTGCCAGCAGCTTGGAGGGGTCTGGGGCCAACGTCCTGACTTTC. This gives the protein CASSLEGSGANVLTF. The chain has TRBV5-4 and TRBJ2-6; TRBD1 is a possible D gene (5 bases). This CDR3 spans 15 amino acids. Trimming shortened V by 0 bases and J by 1 base, and 5 bases separated the two germline ends. CDR1 and CDR2 from the germline V gene are SGHNT and YYREEE (reference sequence).

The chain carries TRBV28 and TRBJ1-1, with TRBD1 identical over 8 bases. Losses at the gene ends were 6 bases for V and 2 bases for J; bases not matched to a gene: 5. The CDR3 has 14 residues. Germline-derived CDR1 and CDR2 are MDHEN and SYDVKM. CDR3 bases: TGTGCCAGCAGCCGGGACAGGATAAACACTGAAGCTTTCTTT. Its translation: CASSRDRINTEAFF.

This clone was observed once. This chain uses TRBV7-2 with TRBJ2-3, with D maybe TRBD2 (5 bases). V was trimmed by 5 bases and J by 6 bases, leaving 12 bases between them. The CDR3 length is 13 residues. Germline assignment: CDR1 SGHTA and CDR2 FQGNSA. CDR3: CASSPGIPDTQYF. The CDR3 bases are TGTGCCAGCAGCCCGGGGATCCCGGATACGCAGTATTTT.

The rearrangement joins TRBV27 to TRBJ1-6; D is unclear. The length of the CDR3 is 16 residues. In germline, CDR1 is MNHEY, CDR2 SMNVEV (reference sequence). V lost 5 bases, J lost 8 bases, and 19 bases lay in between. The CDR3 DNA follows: TGTGCCAGCAGTCGGAAGAAGGACTTTTTGGATTCACCCCTCCACTTT. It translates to CASSRKKDFLDSPLHF.

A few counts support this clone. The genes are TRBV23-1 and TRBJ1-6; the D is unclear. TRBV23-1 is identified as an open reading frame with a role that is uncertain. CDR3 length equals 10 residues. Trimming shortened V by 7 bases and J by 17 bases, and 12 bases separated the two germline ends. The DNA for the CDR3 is TGCGCCAGCAAACTAGCCCTCATCCACTTT. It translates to CASKLALIHF.

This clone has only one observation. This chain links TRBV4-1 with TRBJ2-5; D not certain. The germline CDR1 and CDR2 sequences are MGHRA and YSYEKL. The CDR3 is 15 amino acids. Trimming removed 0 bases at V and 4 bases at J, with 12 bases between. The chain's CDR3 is CASSQDMGFSETQYF. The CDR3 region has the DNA TGCGCCAGCAGCCAAGACATGGGTTTTTCAGAGACCCAGTACTTC.

This chain's CDR3 is CASSDSGGSYEQYF. CDR3 nucleotides: TGTGCCAGCAGCGACTCCGGTGGTTCCTACGAGCAGTACTTC. The chain employs TRBV6-1 and TRBJ2-7; D is unresolved. The CDR3 runs to 14 residues. CDR1 is MNHNS and CDR2 is SASEGT in the germline V gene. Between the trimmed V and J ends, which lost 6 bases and 1 base, there was a span of 13 bases.

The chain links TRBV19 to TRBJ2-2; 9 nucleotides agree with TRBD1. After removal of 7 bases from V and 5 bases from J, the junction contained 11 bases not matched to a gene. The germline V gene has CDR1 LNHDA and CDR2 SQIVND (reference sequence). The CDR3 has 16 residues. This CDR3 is CASTHTRQGGTGELFF. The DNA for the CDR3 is TGTGCCAGTACGCATACGAGACAGGGGGGGACCGGGGAGCTGTTTTTT.

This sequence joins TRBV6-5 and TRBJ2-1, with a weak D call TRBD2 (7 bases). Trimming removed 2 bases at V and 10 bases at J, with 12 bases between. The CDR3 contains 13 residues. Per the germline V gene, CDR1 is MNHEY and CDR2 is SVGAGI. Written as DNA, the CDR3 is TGTGCCAGCAGTTACGGGGGGGGCGGCGAGCAGTTCTTC. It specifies CASSYGGGGEQFF.

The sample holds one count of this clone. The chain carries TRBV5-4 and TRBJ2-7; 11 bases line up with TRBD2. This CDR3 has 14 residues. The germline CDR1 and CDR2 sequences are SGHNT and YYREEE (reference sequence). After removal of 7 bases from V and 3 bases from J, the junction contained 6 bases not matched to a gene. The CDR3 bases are TGTGCCAGCTCAACTAGCGGGAGTATCTACGAGCAGTACTTC. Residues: CASSTSGSIYEQYF.

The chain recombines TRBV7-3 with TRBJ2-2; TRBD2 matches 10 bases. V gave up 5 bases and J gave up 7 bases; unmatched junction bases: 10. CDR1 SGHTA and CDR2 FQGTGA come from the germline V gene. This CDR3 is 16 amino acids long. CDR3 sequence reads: CASSNSLAGEGGELFF. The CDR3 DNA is TGTGCCAGCAGCAACTCCCTAGCGGGAGAGGGCGGGGAGCTGTTTTTT. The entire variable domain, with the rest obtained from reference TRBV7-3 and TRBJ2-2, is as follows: GAGVSQTPSNKVTEKGKYVELRCDPISGHTALYWYRQSLGQGPEFLIYFQGTGAADDSGLPNDRFFAVRPEGSVSTLKIQRTERGDSAVYLCASSNSLAGEGGELFFGEGSRLTVL.

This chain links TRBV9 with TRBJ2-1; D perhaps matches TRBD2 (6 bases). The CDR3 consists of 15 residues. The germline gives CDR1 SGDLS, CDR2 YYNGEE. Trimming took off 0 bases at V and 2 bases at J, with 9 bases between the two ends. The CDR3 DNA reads TGTGCCAGCAGCGTAGTTCTAGCGACCTACAATGAGCAGTTCTTC. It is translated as CASSVVLATYNEQFF.

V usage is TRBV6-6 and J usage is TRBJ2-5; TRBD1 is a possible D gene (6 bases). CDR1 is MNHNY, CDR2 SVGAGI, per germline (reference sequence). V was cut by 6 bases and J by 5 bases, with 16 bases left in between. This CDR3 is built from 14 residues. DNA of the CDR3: TGTGCCAGCAGAGAAACAGGGAAACAGGAGACCCAGTACTTC. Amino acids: CASRETGKQETQYF.

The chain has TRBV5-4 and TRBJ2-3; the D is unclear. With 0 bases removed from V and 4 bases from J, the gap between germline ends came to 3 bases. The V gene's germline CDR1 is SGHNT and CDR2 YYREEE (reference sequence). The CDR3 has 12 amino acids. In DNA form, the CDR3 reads TGTGCCAGCAGCTTGGAGGCAGATACGCAGTATTTT. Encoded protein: CASSLEADTQYF.

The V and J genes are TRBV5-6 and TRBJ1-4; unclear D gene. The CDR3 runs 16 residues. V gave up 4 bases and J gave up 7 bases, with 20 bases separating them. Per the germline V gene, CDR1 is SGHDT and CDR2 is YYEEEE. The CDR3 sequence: CASSLMLKGGIEKLFF. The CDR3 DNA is TGTGCCAGCAGCCTAATGTTAAAAGGAGGTATTGAAAAACTGTTTTTT.